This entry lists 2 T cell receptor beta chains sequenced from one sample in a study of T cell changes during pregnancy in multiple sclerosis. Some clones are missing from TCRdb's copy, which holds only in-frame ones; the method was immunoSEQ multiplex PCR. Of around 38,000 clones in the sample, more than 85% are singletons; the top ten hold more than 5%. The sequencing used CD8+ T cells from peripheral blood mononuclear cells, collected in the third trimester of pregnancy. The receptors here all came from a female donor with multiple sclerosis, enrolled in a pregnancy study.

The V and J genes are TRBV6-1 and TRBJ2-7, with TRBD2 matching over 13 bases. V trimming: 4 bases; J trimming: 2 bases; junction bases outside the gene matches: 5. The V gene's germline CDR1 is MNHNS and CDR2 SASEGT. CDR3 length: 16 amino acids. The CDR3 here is CASSVGLAGEPYEQYF. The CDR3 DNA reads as TGTGCCAGCAGTGTTGGACTAGCGGGAGAACCCTACGAGCAGTACTTC.

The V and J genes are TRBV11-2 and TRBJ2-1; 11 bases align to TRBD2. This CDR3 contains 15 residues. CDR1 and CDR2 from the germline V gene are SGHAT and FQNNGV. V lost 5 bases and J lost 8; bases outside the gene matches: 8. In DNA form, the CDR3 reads TGTGCCAGCAGCCAGCCACTAGCGGGAGTCTATGAGCAGTTCTTC. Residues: CASSQPLAGVYEQFF.